The rows below give T cell receptor beta chains drawn from one sample of a study of T cell repertoires in cytomegalovirus infection. TCRdb passed the reads through MiXCR, listing each CDR3 protein once. The table records about 360,000 distinct CDR3 sequences, approximately 18% of them present only once. Sequencing used PBMCs. Receptors were obtained from a human donor in good health (CMV status not recorded). Some clones in this sample may be carry-over from other donors' samples. Each CDR3 is given with its conserved first and last residue. Each record gives: clone size, J gene, V gene, D gene, CDR3 protein, CDR3 DNA. D genes are given only for firm matches. Not all rows give a size; the values are once, few, many and, for expanded clones, a class.

clone size: many
J gene: TRBJ1-1
V gene: TRBV7-8
D gene: TRBD1
CDR3 protein: CASSLVGLGQYMNTEAFF
CDR3 DNA: TGTGCCAGCAGCTTAGTAGGGCTGGGACAGTACATGAACACTGAAGCTTTCTTT

clone size: .
J gene: TRBJ2-7
V gene: TRBV7-9
D gene: .
CDR3 protein: CASSYEEYEQYF
CDR3 DNA: TGTGCCAGCAGCTACGAAGAGTACGAGCAGTACTTC

clone size: many
J gene: TRBJ2-7
V gene: TRBV6-2/TRBV6-3
D gene: TRBD1
CDR3 protein: CASSYRDRGGEQYF
CDR3 DNA: TGTGCCAGCAGTTACCGAGACAGGGGAGGCGAGCAGTACTTC

clone size: many
J gene: TRBJ2-6
V gene: TRBV28
D gene: TRBD1
CDR3 protein: CASSSTGYPSGANVLTF
CDR3 DNA: TGTGCCAGCAGTTCGACAGGGTACCCCTCTGGGGCCAACGTCCTGACTTTC

clone size: .
J gene: TRBJ2-1
V gene: TRBV6-1
D gene: TRBD1
CDR3 protein: CASRDRGVGYNEQFF
CDR3 DNA: TGTGCCAGCAGAGACAGGGGGGTGGGCTACAATGAGCAGTTCTTC

clone size: .
J gene: TRBJ2-4
V gene: TRBV20-1
D gene: .
CDR3 protein: CSARDLTLFAGGFNIQYF
CDR3 DNA: TGCAGTGCTAGAGATCTCACTTTGTTTGCTGGGGGATTTAACATTCAGTACTTC

clone size: many
J gene: TRBJ2-1
V gene: TRBV12-3/TRBV12-4
D gene: .
CDR3 protein: CASSFSLYYNEQFF
CDR3 DNA: TGTGCCAGCAGTTTTAGTCTGTACTACAATGAGCAGTTCTTC

clone size: .
J gene: TRBJ2-1
V gene: TRBV6-1
D gene: .
CDR3 protein: CATRPLGSYNEQFF
CDR3 DNA: TGTGCCACCCGGCCCCTGGGCTCCTACAATGAGCAGTTCTTC

clone size: many
J gene: TRBJ2-5
V gene: TRBV7-2
D gene: TRBD2
CDR3 protein: CASGRATETQYF
CDR3 DNA: TGTGCCAGCGGGAGGGCCACGGAGACCCAGTACTTC

clone size: many
J gene: TRBJ1-1
V gene: TRBV12-3/TRBV12-4
D gene: TRBD1
CDR3 protein: CASSGTGEAEAFF
CDR3 DNA: TGTGCCAGCAGTGGAACAGGGGAGGCTGAAGCTTTCTTT

clone size: .
J gene: TRBJ2-7
V gene: TRBV5-6
D gene: .
CDR3 protein: CASSAGSAVPAYEQYF
CDR3 DNA: TGTGCCAGCAGCGCTGGATCAGCGGTACCTGCCTACGAGCAGTACTTC

clone size: many
J gene: TRBJ1-5
V gene: TRBV7-2
D gene: .
CDR3 protein: CASSLGVGSNQPQHF
CDR3 DNA: TGTGCCAGCAGCCTAGGGGTAGGCAGCAATCAGCCCCAGCATTTT

clone size: .
J gene: TRBJ2-1
V gene: TRBV7-2
D gene: TRBD1
CDR3 protein: CASRPGQALLRPGNEQFF
CDR3 DNA: TGTGCCAGCAGGCCGGGACAGGCCCTCTTACGCCCAGGGAATGAGCAGTTCTTC

clone size: once
J gene: TRBJ2-1
V gene: TRBV18
D gene: .
CDR3 protein: CASSPTGSIAGGNGQFF
CDR3 DNA: TGTGCCAGCTCACCAACCGGGAGCATCGCAGGGGGGAATGGGCAGTTCTTC

clone size: .
J gene: TRBJ1-2
V gene: TRBV29-1
D gene: .
CDR3 protein: CSVAGPKLLF
CDR3 DNA: TGCAGCGTTGCAGGGCCTAAACTCCTCTTC

clone size: few
J gene: TRBJ2-7
V gene: TRBV14
D gene: TRBD2
CDR3 protein: CASSPYLLAGGPYEQYF
CDR3 DNA: TGTGCCAGCAGCCCTTACCTCCTAGCGGGAGGGCCCTACGAGCAGTACTTC

clone size: .
J gene: TRBJ2-5
V gene: TRBV2
D gene: .
CDR3 protein: CASSEGEEWSQETQYF
CDR3 DNA: TGTGCCAGCAGTGAAGGGGAGGAATGGTCTCAAGAGACCCAGTACTTC

clone size: .
J gene: TRBJ2-5
V gene: TRBV11-2
D gene: TRBD2
CDR3 protein: CASSGWREGLWETQYF
CDR3 DNA: TGTGCCAGCAGTGGATGGAGGGAGGGCCTTTGGGAGACCCAGTACTTC

clone size: few
J gene: TRBJ2-2
V gene: TRBV29-1
D gene: .
CDR3 protein: CSVERGLGVTGELFF
CDR3 DNA: TGCAGCGTTGAAAGGGGTCTGGGTGTCACCGGGGAGCTGTTTTTT

clone size: few
J gene: TRBJ1-1
V gene: TRBV7-9
D gene: .
CDR3 protein: CASSPYRGAIGTEAFF
CDR3 DNA: TGTGCCAGCAGCCCGTATCGGGGGGCTATTGGCACTGAAGCTTTCTTT

clone size: few
J gene: TRBJ2-1
V gene: TRBV19
D gene: TRBD2
CDR3 protein: CASKDAGGTSYNEQFF
CDR3 DNA: TGTGCCAGTAAGGACGCCGGGGGGACCTCCTACAATGAGCAGTTCTTC

clone size: .
J gene: TRBJ2-1
V gene: TRBV2
D gene: .
CDR3 protein: CASQGVMSGDNEQFF
CDR3 DNA: TGTGCCAGCCAGGGGGTAATGTCGGGGGACAATGAGCAGTTCTTC

clone size: few
J gene: TRBJ2-5
V gene: TRBV20-1
D gene: .
CDR3 protein: CSAPDIGGETQYF
CDR3 DNA: TGCAGTGCCCCGGACATTGGCGGAGAGACCCAGTACTTC

clone size: few
J gene: TRBJ2-5
V gene: TRBV2
D gene: .
CDR3 protein: CASRDRGSAETQYF
CDR3 DNA: TGTGCCAGCAGGGATCGGGGCTCCGCAGAGACCCAGTACTTC

clone size: .
J gene: TRBJ1-3
V gene: TRBV4-1
D gene: TRBD1
CDR3 protein: CASSQGTGTKDTIYF
CDR3 DNA: TGCGCCAGCAGCCAGGGGACAGGGACGAAGGACACCATATATTTT

clone size: few
J gene: TRBJ2-6
V gene: TRBV4-2
D gene: .
CDR3 protein: CASSQDIGWAGANVLTF
CDR3 DNA: TGTGCCAGCAGCCAAGATATTGGCTGGGCTGGGGCCAACGTCCTGACTTTC

clone size: few
J gene: TRBJ2-5
V gene: TRBV7-9
D gene: .
CDR3 protein: CASSLKGRHQETQYF
CDR3 DNA: TGTGCCAGCAGCTTAAAGGGCAGGCACCAAGAGACCCAGTACTTC

clone size: .
J gene: TRBJ1-2
V gene: TRBV19
D gene: TRBD1
CDR3 protein: CASSPLPGQPYGYTF
CDR3 DNA: TGTGCCAGTAGTCCCTTGCCGGGACAGCCCTATGGCTACACCTTC

clone size: few
J gene: TRBJ1-5
V gene: TRBV2
D gene: .
CDR3 protein: CASGDGRNQPQHF
CDR3 DNA: TGTGCCAGCGGGGACGGACGCAATCAGCCCCAGCATTTT